This is a list of T cell receptor beta chains from one sample in a study of CD8 T cells in Susac syndrome. TCRdb passed the immunoSEQ multiplex PCR reads through MiXCR, listing each CDR3 protein once. Of some 240,000 distinct CDR3 sequences in the sample, 90% to 96% were seen once. Sequencing was carried out using CD4+ T cells from PBMCs. The receptors originated from a human donor with Susac syndrome. Both conserved end residues are part of each CDR3. The D gene is left open where the match is weak. The size entry is marked missing in some rows and otherwise reads once, few, many or a size class.

clone_size j_call d_call v_call cdr3_aa cdr3_nt
once TRBJ1-2 NA TRBV24-1 CATSDLPGVDYGYTF TGTGCCACCAGTGATTTGCCAGGGGTGGACTATGGCTACACCTTC
NA TRBJ2-1 NA TRBV30 CAWSAVQTYNEQFF TGTGCCTGGAGTGCCGTACAGACCTACAATGAGCAGTTCTTC
NA TRBJ1-5 TRBD1 TRBV6-1 CASSKLGQGFGQPQHF TGTGCCAGCAGTAAACTGGGACAGGGTTTCGGCCAGCCCCAGCATTTT
NA TRBJ1-1 NA TRBV12-3/TRBV12-4 CASSSSTVMNTEAFF TGTGCCAGCAGTTCGTCGACGGTGATGAACACTGAAGCTTTCTTT
NA TRBJ2-7 TRBD1 TRBV18 CASSPTTDRGGEQYF TGTGCCAGCTCACCTACCACGGACAGGGGTGGCGAGCAGTACTTC
NA TRBJ1-2 NA TRBV25-1 CASSEFKGIVGYTF TGTGCCAGCAGTGAATTTAAAGGGATTGTTGGCTACACCTTC
NA TRBJ2-5 NA TRBV28 CASSTGGGFQETQYF TGTGCCAGCAGTACCGGTGGCGGTTTCCAAGAGACCCAGTACTTC
NA TRBJ2-7 TRBD2 TRBV11-2 CASSVGTSDPQQYF TGTGCCAGCAGCGTCGGGACTAGCGACCCTCAGCAGTACTTC
NA TRBJ1-5 NA TRBV6-5 CASSTRRVNQPQHF TGTGCCAGCAGTACAAGACGGGTCAATCAGCCCCAGCATTTT
NA TRBJ1-2 NA TRBV6-5 CASRGSTPRYTF TGTGCCAGCCGAGGATCAACCCCCAGATACACCTTC
NA TRBJ2-1 TRBD2 TRBV15 CATSRRLAGGNEQFF TGTGCCACCAGCAGAAGACTAGCGGGAGGCAATGAGCAGTTCTTC
NA TRBJ2-1 TRBD2 TRBV6-4 CASSASGSLVGNEQFF TGTGCCAGCAGTGCTAGCGGGAGCTTAGTCGGCAATGAGCAGTTCTTC
NA TRBJ2-4 NA TRBV7-3 CASSPRDLSIQYF TGTGCCAGCAGCCCACGGGACTTAAGCATTCAGTACTTC
NA TRBJ2-7 TRBD2 TRBV2 CASRGLAGVSHEQYF TGTGCCAGCAGGGGACTAGCGGGAGTCAGCCACGAGCAGTACTTC
NA TRBJ1-4 NA TRBV6-5 CASSPAGPGKLFF TGTGCCAGCAGTCCCGCAGGGCCGGGAAAACTGTTTTTT
NA TRBJ1-2 NA TRBV12-3/TRBV12-4 CASSLRGAYGYTF TGTGCCAGCAGTTTGCGGGGGGCCTATGGCTACACCTTC
NA TRBJ2-5 NA TRBV2 CASGGRETQYF TGTGCCAGTGGGGGTAGAGAGACCCAGTACTTC
NA TRBJ1-2 NA TRBV4-1 CASTGVSANYGYTF TGCGCCAGCACTGGGGTATCAGCTAACTATGGCTACACCTTC
NA TRBJ1-1 NA TRBV11-2 CASSFTQGLGSTEAFF TGTGCCAGCAGCTTCACGCAGGGGCTCGGGAGCACTGAAGCTTTCTTT
NA TRBJ1-1 TRBD1 TRBV7-2 CASSIGQANTEAFF TGTGCCAGCAGCATCGGACAGGCAAACACTGAAGCTTTCTTT
NA TRBJ2-7 TRBD2 TRBV28 CASSSASGISYEQYF TGTGCCAGCAGTTCGGCTAGCGGGATCTCCTACGAGCAGTACTTC
NA TRBJ2-5 TRBD2 TRBV4-1 CASSHRGLATEETQYF TGCGCCAGCAGCCACCGGGGACTAGCGACCGAAGAGACCCAGTACTTC
NA TRBJ2-7 NA TRBV9 CASSVAGTSTYEQYF TGTGCCAGCAGCGTAGCCGGAACAAGTACCTACGAGCAGTACTTC
NA TRBJ2-1 TRBD2 TRBV9 CASMATSGSRNEQFF TGTGCCAGCATGGCCACAAGCGGGAGTCGAAATGAGCAGTTCTTC
few TRBJ1-1 NA TRBV5-6 CASSRNMNTEAFF TGTGCCAGCAGCCGTAACATGAACACTGAAGCTTTCTTT
NA TRBJ2-1 NA TRBV2 CASSEQAEQFF TGTGCCAGCAGTGAACAAGCGGAGCAGTTCTTC
NA TRBJ1-1 NA TRBV30 CAWSDWGNTEAFF TGTGCCTGGAGTGATTGGGGGAACACTGAAGCTTTCTTT
NA TRBJ2-1 NA TRBV30 CAWSGRLENEQFF TGTGCCTGGAGTGGGAGACTGGAGAATGAGCAGTTCTTC
NA TRBJ2-7 NA TRBV28 CASSPHNEQYF TGTGCCAGCAGTCCCCATAACGAGCAGTACTTC
NA TRBJ2-3 TRBD2 TRBV11-2 CASSRRTSEADTQYF TGTGCCAGCAGCAGGAGGACTAGCGAGGCAGATACGCAGTATTTT
NA TRBJ2-5 TRBD1 TRBV15 CATSRVKGQNQETQYF TGTGCCACCAGCAGGGTAAAGGGACAGAACCAAGAGACCCAGTACTTC
NA TRBJ2-2 NA TRBV7-9 CASSPPGRIHSGELFF TGTGCCAGCAGCCCCCCGGGACGGATACACTCCGGGGAGCTGTTTTTT